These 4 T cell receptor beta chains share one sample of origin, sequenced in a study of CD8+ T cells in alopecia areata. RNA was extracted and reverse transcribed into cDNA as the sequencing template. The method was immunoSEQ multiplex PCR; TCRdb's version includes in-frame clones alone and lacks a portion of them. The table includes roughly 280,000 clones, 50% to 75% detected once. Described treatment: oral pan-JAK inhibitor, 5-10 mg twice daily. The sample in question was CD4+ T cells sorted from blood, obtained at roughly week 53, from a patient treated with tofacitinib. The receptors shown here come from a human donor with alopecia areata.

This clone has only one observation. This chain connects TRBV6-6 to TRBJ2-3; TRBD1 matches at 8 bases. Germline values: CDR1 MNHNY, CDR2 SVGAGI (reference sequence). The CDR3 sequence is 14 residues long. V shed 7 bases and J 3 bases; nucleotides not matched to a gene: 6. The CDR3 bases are TGTGCCAGCAAATACAGGGGGGAGACAGATACGCAGTATTTT. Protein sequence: CASKYRGETDTQYF.

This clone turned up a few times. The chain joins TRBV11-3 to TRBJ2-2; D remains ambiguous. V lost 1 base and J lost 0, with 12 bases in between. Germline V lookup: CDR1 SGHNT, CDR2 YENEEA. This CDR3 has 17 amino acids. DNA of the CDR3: TGTGCCAGCAGCTTAGGGTGGTTGGCCTCGAACACCGGGGAGCTGTTTTTT. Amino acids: CASSLGWLASNTGELFF.

CDR3 loop: CASSLSGQRTEAFF. DNA of the CDR3: TGCGCCAGCAGCTTGTCCGGACAGCGCACTGAAGCTTTCTTT. V is TRBV5-1 and J is TRBJ1-1, with D maybe TRBD1 (6 bases). V lost 1 base and J 4 bases, leaving 11 bases between the germline ends. The germline CDR1 and CDR2 sequences are SGHRS and YFSETQ. The length of the CDR3 is 14 residues. Together with reference TRBV5-1 and TRBJ1-1, the CDR3 gives the full variable domain: KAGVTQTPRYLIKTRGQQVTLSCSPISGHRSVSWYQQTPGQGLQFLFEYFSETQRNKGNFPGRFSGRQFSNSRSEMNVSTLELGDSALYLCASSLSGQRTEAFFGQGTRLTVV.

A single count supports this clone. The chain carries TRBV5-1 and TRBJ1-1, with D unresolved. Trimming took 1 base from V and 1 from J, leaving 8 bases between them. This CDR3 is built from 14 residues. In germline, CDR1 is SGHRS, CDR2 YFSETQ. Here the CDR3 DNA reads TGCGCCAGCAGCTTGAGTCAGACGAACACTGAAGCTTTCTTT. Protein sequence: CASSLSQTNTEAFF.